This record looks at one T cell receptor beta chain sequence and its context. Its antigen remains unidentified. Clones were read by immunoSEQ multiplex PCR, and TCRdb kept only the in-frame ones, dropping some. The table has more than 95,000 clones, around 90% seen once. The CDR3 extends over 15 amino acids. The trim removed 3 bases at V and 4 bases at J, leaving 5 bases unmatched. CDR1 and CDR2 (germline): SGHVS, FNYEAQ. The source of the sample is a study of T cell responses to AZD1222 COVID-19 vaccine. Study findings and constraints: Donor demographics were predominantly white British with a female majority; clonal diversity may be underestimated. Epitopes outside B.1.351 and B.1.1.7 mutated regions reportedly drew nearly half of spike TCRs.

The chain links TRBV7-6 to TRBJ2-3, with 9 bases that match TRBD1. The source of this sequence is an adult in good health. Specimen: peripheral blood, collected on day 0 of AZD1222 vaccination. The CDR3 coding sequence is TGTGCCAGCAGCTTGAACAGGGGGCAGGCAGATACGCAGTATTTT. It specifies CASSLNRGQADTQYF.